This entry is about one TCR beta chain. CDR3 size: 15 residues. Germline loops: CDR1 MDHEN, CDR2 SYDVKM. J gave up 3 bases and V 5 bases, and 5 bases lay outside the gene matches. In the original workflow: For nucleated cells, counts were estimated from reference gene primer amplification. Profiled with immunoSEQ multiplex PCR; TCRdb holds only in-frame clones, not every one. That table supplies the V and J calls and clone size; D and trimming were determined from the DNA. The sample shows under 250,000 clones, around 83% of them seen only once. This specimen belongs to a study of blood T cell repertoires in COVID-19.

The TCR comes from a young man who had recovered from COVID-19. The V gene is TRBV28, the J gene TRBJ2-1; 9 positions match TRBD1. The sample comprised peripheral blood. The CDR3 loop reads CASSKRQGGYNEQFF. In nucleotides, the CDR3 is TGTGCCAGCAGTAAAAGACAGGGGGGCTACAATGAGCAGTTCTTC.